The rows below give T cell receptor beta chains drawn from one sample of a study of blood T cell repertoires in COVID-19. This table comes from immunoSEQ multiplex PCR, and its TCRdb copy is limited to in-frame clones, with some not included. This sample carries approximately 140,000 clones, roughly 80% of them seen once, and the ten largest clones take around 6.8%. Sequenced sample: peripheral blood. These receptors all stem from a human donor in a cohort sampled during active COVID-19. Both conserved end residues are trimmed from each CDR3.

j_gene | v_gene | len | CDR3aa
TRBJ2-3 | TRBV2 | 14 | ASRETSGAPTDTQY
TRBJ1-6 | TRBV30 | 12 | AWGPGQANSPLH
TRBJ2-3 | TRBV10-2 | 13 | ASSESESPTDTQY
TRBJ2-7 | TRBV6-2/TRBV6-3 | 17 | ASSSPPPLQARSSYEQY
TRBJ2-3 | TRBV9 | 13 | ASSVAPGGADTQY
TRBJ1-2 | TRBV6-5 | 13 | ASSYSGTGGSGYT
TRBJ1-2 | TRBV9 | 11 | ASSAEQGDGYT
TRBJ2-6 | TRBV6-6 | 13 | ASSPRGRGANVLT
TRBJ2-2 | TRBV19 | 13 | ASSRGGIHTGELF
TRBJ2-3 | TRBV5-6 | 14 | ASSSSPGLAVDTQY
TRBJ1-3 | TRBV28 | 14 | ASSGGTAADWNTIY
TRBJ2-5 | TRBV5-1 | 12 | ASSVTGGVETQY
TRBJ2-5 | TRBV2 | 11 | ASSGGPLETQY
TRBJ1-5 | TRBV19 | 13 | ASSRRTGEFEPQH
TRBJ2-5 | TRBV9 | 11 | ASQGHGEETQY
TRBJ1-1 | TRBV9 | 13 | ASSSNPQGVTEAF
TRBJ1-6 | TRBV7-9 | 13 | ASSLLQGGNSPLH
TRBJ2-2 | TRBV6-6 | 12 | ASTNGANTGELF
TRBJ1-2 | TRBV7-2 | 15 | ASSLARSTGRGKGYT
TRBJ2-1 | TRBV5-4 | 14 | ASSLEGQISYNEQF
TRBJ1-2 | TRBV20-1 | 13 | SASFEANFNYGYT
TRBJ2-1 | TRBV11-3 | 10 | ASSQTGFEQF
TRBJ2-1 | TRBV5-4 | 12 | ASSSYSVYNEQF
TRBJ2-3 | TRBV7-3 | 13 | ASSLGTASTDTQY
TRBJ2-7 | TRBV7-2 | 12 | ASRGGGSPYEQY
TRBJ1-2 | TRBV7-3 | 12 | ASSPGTGTYGYT
TRBJ1-6 | TRBV7-8 | 12 | ASSLARGLGPLH
TRBJ1-1 | TRBV15 | 12 | ATSRGHKNTEAF
TRBJ1-3 | TRBV5-1 | 14 | ASSADRPSSGNTIY
TRBJ2-3 | TRBV2 | 13 | ASSYGTLSTDTQY
TRBJ1-2 | TRBV4-3 | 14 | ASSQDPTGANYGYT
TRBJ2-2 | TRBV3-1/TRBV3-2 | 11 | ASSQTSTGELF
TRBJ2-7 | TRBV28 | 10 | VAGLSSYEQY
TRBJ2-7 | TRBV9 | 12 | ASSVRHTDYEQY
TRBJ2-3 | TRBV18 | 15 | ASRTTSGGPGADTQY